This TCR beta chain was identified during a study of T cell repertoires in cytomegalovirus infection. Study context: CMV epitopes in the study were HLA-C-restricted (recently identified) and HLA-B-restricted (well studied). Indicated by public TCR beta signatures were CMV infection and matching HLA type.

The V and J ends lost 4 bases and 3 bases, in that order; junction bases with no gene match: 7. Germline CDR1 reads WNHNN; CDR2 reads SYGVQD (reference sequence). The CDR3 contains 15 residues. Overall study findings and caveats: Individuals carrying CMV plus the relevant HLA were identified by cumulative frequency of public TCR beta families. HLA-C-restricted CMV-specific TCR beta clonotypes were dominant in the ex vivo response.

One entry per CDR3 protein results from TCRdb running MiXCR on the reads. The sample has a few hundred thousand distinct CDR3 sequences, roughly 36% seen once. Ten or more counts support this clonotype. Its cognate antigen is unknown. The chain has TRBV10-1 and TRBJ2-3; TRBD2 matches 7 bases. The TCR originated in a human donor in good health (CMV status not recorded). Some clones in this sample may be carry-over from other donors' samples. Sequenced here: cultured PBMCs, sampled from culture after CMV antigen stimulation. DNA for the CDR3: TGCGCCAGCAGTGCGGCGACTAGCCCGACAGATACGCAGTATTTT. Its protein is CASSAATSPTDTQYF.